This entry concerns a single T cell receptor beta chain. One junction end does not reproduce the germline sequence, and a read error may be involved. The germline gives CDR1 SGHDT, CDR2 YYEEEE. This CDR3 region has 15 residues. A second PCR, run for 7 to 11 cycles, used a sample-barcoded 5' primer plus a J-beta primer mix. Tagging of each cDNA molecule was performed by a template-switch adaptor with 12 random nucleotides. In TCRdb, the 5' RACE reads were re-called with MiXCR into one record per CDR3 protein. This sample carries about 930,000 distinct CDR3 sequences, about 29% of them seen once, and the ten largest clones take approximately 10%. The entry originates in a study of blood T cells in healthy people across ages. Turning to the study itself: Template switching caught about one barcoded beta molecule for each two T cells.

The sample also formed part of further work on T cells of mothers and their children.

V and J are TRBV5-6 and TRBJ2-7; D gene uncertain. The sequencing sample was made of blood. The TCR comes from a woman aged 40 to 50 in good health. The CDR3 DNA reads TGTGCCAGCAGCTCTGGTCTAAAGAGCTCCTACGAGCGGTACTTC. Residues: CASSSGLKSSYERYF.